This TCR beta chain was identified during a study of response to subunit inactivated influenza vaccine. MiXCR, run by TCRdb on the RT-PCR reads, gives a single entry per CDR3 protein. The sample holds about 700,000 distinct CDR3 sequences, around 14% seen once. Between the trimmed V and J ends, which lost 2 bases and 1 base, there was a span of 14 bases. The germline CDR1 and CDR2 sequences are DFQATT and SNEGSKA (reference sequence). CDR3 length: 15 residues. Study conclusions and caveats: The authors suggested that few new T cells are recruited per seasonal influenza vaccination.

Only a few counts were recorded for this clonotype. What it binds is not known. The J gene is TRBJ1-1, the V gene TRBV20-1, with D unclear. The clonotype was recovered from a man in his fifties who received an inactivated influenza vaccine. Sequenced here: PBMCs from blood, sampled 11 to 12 days after vaccination. The CDR3 reads CSARTPGPGNTEAFF. The CDR3 nucleotides read TGCAGTGCTAGAACCCCAGGCCCCGGGAACACTGAAGCTTTCTTT.